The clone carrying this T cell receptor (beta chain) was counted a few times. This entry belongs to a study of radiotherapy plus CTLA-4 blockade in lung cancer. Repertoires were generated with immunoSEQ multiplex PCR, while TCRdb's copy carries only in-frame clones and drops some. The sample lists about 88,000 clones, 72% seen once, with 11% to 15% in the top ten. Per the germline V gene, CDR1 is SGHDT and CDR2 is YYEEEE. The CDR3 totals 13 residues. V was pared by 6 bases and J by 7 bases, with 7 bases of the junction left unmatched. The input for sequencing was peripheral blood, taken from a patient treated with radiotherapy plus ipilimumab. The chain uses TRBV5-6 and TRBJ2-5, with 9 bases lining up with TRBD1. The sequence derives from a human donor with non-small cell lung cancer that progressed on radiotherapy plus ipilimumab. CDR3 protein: CASTRDRASTQYF. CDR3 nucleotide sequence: TGTGCCAGCACCCGGGACAGGGCCTCGACCCAGTACTTC.